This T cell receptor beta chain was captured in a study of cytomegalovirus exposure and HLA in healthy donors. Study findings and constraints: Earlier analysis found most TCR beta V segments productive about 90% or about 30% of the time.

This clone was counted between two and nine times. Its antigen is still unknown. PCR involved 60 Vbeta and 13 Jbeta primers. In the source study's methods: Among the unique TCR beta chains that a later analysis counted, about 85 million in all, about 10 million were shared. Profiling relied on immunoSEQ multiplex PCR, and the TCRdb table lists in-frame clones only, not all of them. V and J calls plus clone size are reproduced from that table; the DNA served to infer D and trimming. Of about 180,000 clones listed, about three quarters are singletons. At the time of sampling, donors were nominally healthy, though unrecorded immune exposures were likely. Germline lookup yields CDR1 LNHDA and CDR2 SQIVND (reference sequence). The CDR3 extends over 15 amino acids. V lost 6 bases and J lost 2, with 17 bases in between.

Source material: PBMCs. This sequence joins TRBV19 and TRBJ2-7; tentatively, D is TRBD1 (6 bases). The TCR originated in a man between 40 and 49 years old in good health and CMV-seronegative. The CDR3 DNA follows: TGTGCCAGTAGCCCTACTCGGGACAAGGCCTACGAGCAGTACTTC. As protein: CASSPTRDKAYEQYF.